This TCR beta chain came from a study of T cells expressing NK-cell markers. Whole-study context: In sorted CD3+CD56+NKG2C+, CD3+CD56+NKG2C- and CD3+CD56-NKG2C+ T cells, TCR beta repertoires were obtained.

On this clonotype itself: No antigen is known for it.

The CDR3 has 16 amino acids. Germline V gene sequence: CDR1 SGHTA, CDR2 FQGTGA. Broader study findings: Several of the donors also had these clonotypes leading their CD3+CD56-NKG2C+ fraction. Dominant NKG2C+ clonotypes were found to form about 1.0-8% of CD8+ T cells in about six donors.

5'RACE template switching with UMIs produced the TCR beta cDNA. TCRdb reprocessed the 5' RACE reads and reports one entry per CDR3 protein, with no DNA. This sample contains some 600,000 distinct CDR3 sequences. The chain links TRBV7-3 to TRBJ2-2; TCRdb picks TRBD1, but there is no DNA to check that call. The source material was blood T cells: a sorted CD56 or NKG2C T cell subset, CD4+ or CD8+ T cells, or bulk PBMC T cells (not recorded which). This receptor was obtained from a man aged 18 to 29 in good health. The CDR3 protein is CASSLFGTGHTGELFF. Variable domain in full (rest from reference TRBV7-3 and TRBJ2-2): GAGVSQTPSNKVTEKGKYVELRCDPISGHTALYWYRQSLGQGPEFLIYFQGTGAADDSGLPNDRFFAVRPEGSVSTLKIQRTERGDSAVYLCASSLFGTGHTGELFFGEGSRLTVL.